These 10 T cell receptor beta chains originate from one sample sequenced in a study of cytomegalovirus exposure and HLA in healthy donors. Use of 60 Vbeta and 13 Jbeta primers characterized the PCR. TCRdb's copy holds only in-frame clones and misses some; the assay was immunoSEQ multiplex PCR. Its clone listing holds about 48,000 clones. Sequencing input: PBMCs. These receptors originate from a male donor in good health and CMV-seropositive.

This rearrangement joins TRBV11-2 to TRBJ2-3; TRBD2 agrees at 9 bases. Trimming removed 5 bases from V and 2 bases from J; junction bases left unmatched: 8. CDR1 is SGHAT, CDR2 FQNNGV, per germline. The CDR3 spans 16 residues. In DNA, the CDR3 is TGTGCCAGCAGCACCCAAGCGGGGGGATACACAGATACGCAGTATTTT. This codes for CASSTQAGGYTDTQYF.

The V gene is TRBV27, the J gene TRBJ1-1; D perhaps matches TRBD1 (6 bases). Germline V gives CDR1 MNHEY, CDR2 SMNVEV (reference sequence). The CDR3 covers 16 residues. Trimming took 0 bases from V and 4 from J, leaving 15 bases between them. The CDR3 loop is CASSLSLTGFGTEAFF. CDR3 DNA: TGTGCCAGCAGTTTATCGTTAACAGGGTTTGGCACTGAAGCTTTCTTT.

The chain couples TRBV11-1 to TRBJ1-2; 9 bases are a match to TRBD1. Losses at the gene ends were 0 bases for V and 4 bases for J; bases not matched to a gene: 3. CDR1 is SGHAT and CDR2 is FQDESV in the germline V gene (reference sequence). The CDR3 runs to 15 residues. The CDR3 region has the DNA TGTGCCAGCAGCTTAGCGCCGGGACAGGGCTATGGCTACACCTTC. Amino acids: CASSLAPGQGYGYTF. The full variable domain, with the rest looked up from reference TRBV11-1 and TRBJ1-2, is EAEVAQSPRYKITEKSQAVAFWCDPISGHATLYWYRQILGQGPELLVQFQDESVVDDSQLPKDRFSAERLKGVDSTLKIQPAELGDSAMYLCASSLAPGQGYGYTFGSGTRLTVV.

V and J are TRBV19 and TRBJ1-3; TRBD1 matches 7 bases. The germline V gene encodes CDR1 LNHDA and CDR2 SQIVND (reference sequence). V lost 0 bases, J lost 0 bases, and 5 bases stayed unmatched. This CDR3 region has 17 residues. The CDR3 DNA follows: TGTGCCAGTAGTATAGAGCGGGGGGACAGCTCTGGAAACACCATATATTTT. It encodes CASSIERGDSSGNTIYF. The full variable domain, with the rest looked up from reference TRBV19 and TRBJ1-3, is DGGITQSPKYLFRKEGQNVTLSCEQNLNHDAMYWYRQDPGQGLRLIYYSQIVNDFQKGDIAEGYSVSREKKESFPLTVTSAQKNPTAFYLCASSIERGDSSGNTIYFGEGSWLTVV.

This rearrangement joins TRBV7-2 to TRBJ2-5, with D perhaps matching TRBD2 (6 bases). V lost 4 bases to trimming and J lost 5 bases, with 14 bases between them. The CDR3 has 14 amino acids. In germline, CDR1 is SGHTA, CDR2 FQGNSA. The CDR3 coding sequence is TGTGCCAGCAGCTCCCGGACTACCGGGGAGACCCAGTACTTC. Translation gives CASSSRTTGETQYF.

The gene calls are TRBV9 and TRBJ2-1, with D possibly TRBD1 on 5 matching bases. This CDR3 comprises 15 residues. Looked up from germline, CDR1 is SGDLS and CDR2 is YYNGEE. The V end lost 0 bases, the J end lost 0 bases, and 7 bases lay between the germline ends. The CDR3 region is CASSVERGSYNEQFF. The CDR3 bases are TGTGCCAGCAGCGTAGAAAGGGGCTCCTACAATGAGCAGTTCTTC.

The chain carries TRBV7-8 and TRBJ1-5; D not resolved. V dropped 9 bases and J dropped 5 bases, with 11 bases sitting between them. The CDR3 consists of 12 residues. Germline CDR1 is SGHVS and CDR2 is FQNEAQ. CDR3 region: CARMGGHQPQHF. In DNA, the CDR3 is TGTGCCAGGATGGGCGGGCATCAGCCCCAGCATTTT.

The chain is built from TRBV10-3 and TRBJ2-5; D is uncertain. V was cut by 8 bases and J by 4 bases, with 14 bases left in between. The CDR3 contains 13 residues. Per the germline V gene, CDR1 is ENHRY and CDR2 is SYGVKD. CDR3 coding DNA: TGTGCCATCGCAGACATCCGTCGAGAGACCCAGTACTTC. Protein: CAIADIRRETQYF.

This chain joins TRBV28 and TRBJ2-5, with D unclear. Judging by the DNA end, TRBJ2-7 fits better; the J call may be wrong. CDR1 and CDR2 (germline): MDHEN, SYDVKM. CDR3 length: 12 amino acids. In DNA form, the CDR3 reads TGTGCCAGCAGTTTCGGGTCTTACGAGCAGTACTTC. Translated: CASSFGSYEQYF.

The CDR3 coding sequence is TGTGCCAGCAGCCCGGATCCGGGGGGGGCGAATGGCTACACCTTC. Translating gives CASSPDPGGANGYTF. The chain combines TRBV13 with TRBJ1-2; perhaps TRBD1 as D (6 bases). CDR1 is PRHDT and CDR2 is FYEKMQ in the germline V gene (reference sequence). The V gene lost 5 bases and the J gene lost 6 bases, with 19 bases spanning the gap. This CDR3 is built from 15 residues.